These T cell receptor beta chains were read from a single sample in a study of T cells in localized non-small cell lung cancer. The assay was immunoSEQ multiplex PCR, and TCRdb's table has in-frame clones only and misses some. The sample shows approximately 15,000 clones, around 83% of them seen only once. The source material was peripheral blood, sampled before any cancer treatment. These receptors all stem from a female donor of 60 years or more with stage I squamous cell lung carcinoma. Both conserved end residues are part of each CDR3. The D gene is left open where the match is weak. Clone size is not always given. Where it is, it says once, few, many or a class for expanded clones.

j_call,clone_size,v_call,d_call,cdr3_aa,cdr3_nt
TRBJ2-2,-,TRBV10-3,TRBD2,CAISRRAVTGGAGTGELFF,TGTGCCATCAGTCGCAGGGCGGTAACCGGGGGGGCCGGCACCGGGGAGCTGTTTTTT
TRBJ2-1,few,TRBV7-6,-,CASSLGARGLNNEQFF,TGTGCCAGCAGCTTAGGCGCGAGGGGTCTCAACAATGAGCAGTTCTTC
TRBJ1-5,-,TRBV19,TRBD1,CASRDRGQPQHF,TGTGCCAGTAGGGACAGGGGCCAGCCCCAGCATTTT
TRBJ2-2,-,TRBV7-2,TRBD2,CASSLGLAGIPTGELFF,TGTGCCAGCAGCTTAGGACTAGCGGGCATCCCCACCGGGGAGCTGTTTTTT
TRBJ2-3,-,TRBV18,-,CASSPDQDTQYF,TGTGCCAGCTCCCCGGATCAGGATACGCAGTATTTT
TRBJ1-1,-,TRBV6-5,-,CASSYRRQNTEAFF,TGTGCCAGCAGTTACCGGCGACAGAACACTGAAGCTTTCTTT
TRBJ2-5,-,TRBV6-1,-,CASSALPLGGMYQETQYF,TGTGCCAGCAGTGCTCTCCCCCTGGGGGGCATGTACCAAGAGACCCAGTACTTC
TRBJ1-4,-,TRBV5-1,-,CASSLGGLNEKLFF,TGCGCCAGCAGCTTGGGTGGACTTAATGAAAAACTGTTTTTT
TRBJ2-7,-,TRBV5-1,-,CASGLRSDSYEQYF,TGCGCCAGCGGCTTGCGGAGCGACTCCTACGAGCAGTACTTC
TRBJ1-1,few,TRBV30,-,CAWMVNTEAFF,TGTGCCTGGATGGTAAACACTGAAGCTTTCTTT
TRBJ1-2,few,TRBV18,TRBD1,CASSRQGNGYTF,TGTGCCAGCTCCCGACAGGGGAACGGCTACACCTTC
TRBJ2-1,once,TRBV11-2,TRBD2,CASSPSGRLHEQFF,TGTGCCAGCAGCCCTAGCGGGAGACTCCATGAGCAGTTCTTC
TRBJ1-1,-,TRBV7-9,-,CASTSLDTEAFF,TGTGCCAGCACCAGTCTGGACACTGAAGCTTTCTTT
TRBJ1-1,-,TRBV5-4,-,CASSAPRVNTEAFF,TGTGCCAGCAGCGCCCCCAGGGTGAACACTGAAGCTTTCTTT
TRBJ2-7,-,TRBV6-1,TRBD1,CASSARTGVRPEQYF,TGTGCCAGCAGTGCCCGGACAGGGGTCCGTCCCGAGCAGTACTTC
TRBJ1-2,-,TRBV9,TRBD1,CASSSIAGQGIRRDGYTF,TGTGCCAGCAGCTCGATCGCGGGACAGGGGATCAGGAGGGATGGCTACACCTTC
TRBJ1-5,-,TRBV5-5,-,CASSAPNQPQHF,TGTGCCAGCAGCGCCCCTAATCAGCCCCAGCATTTT
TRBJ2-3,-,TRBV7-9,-,CASSSRERGTDTQYF,TGTGCCAGCAGCTCACGGGAGAGGGGCACAGATACGCAGTATTTT
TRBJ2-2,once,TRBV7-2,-,CASSTRVGGELFF,TGTGCCAGCAGCACCCGGGTGGGCGGGGAGCTGTTTTTT
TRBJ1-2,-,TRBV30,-,CAWRRDIHYGYTF,TGTGCCTGGAGGCGGGACATCCACTATGGCTACACCTTC
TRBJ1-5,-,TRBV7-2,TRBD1,CASSPWDRSDQPQHF,TGTGCCAGCAGCCCATGGGACAGGAGCGATCAGCCCCAGCATTTT
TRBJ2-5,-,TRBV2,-,CASRGQETQYF,TGTGCCAGCAGGGGCCAAGAGACCCAGTACTTC
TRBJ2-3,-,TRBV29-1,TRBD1,CSVRPRTGGYHDTQYF,TGCAGCGTGCGTCCCAGGACAGGGGGTTACCACGATACGCAGTATTTT
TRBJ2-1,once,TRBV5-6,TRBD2,CASSHRLRGTYNEQFF,TGTGCCAGCAGCCACCGTCTGCGGGGGACCTACAATGAGCAGTTCTTC
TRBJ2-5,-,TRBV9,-,CASSVAVNRQETQYF,TGTGCCAGCAGCGTAGCTGTGAACAGACAAGAGACCCAGTACTTC
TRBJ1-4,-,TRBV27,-,CASRLQGGNEKLFF,TGTGCCAGCAGGCTACAGGGCGGGAATGAAAAACTGTTTTTT
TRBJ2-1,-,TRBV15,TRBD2,CATSTAGEGNNEQFF,TGTGCCACCAGCACCGCGGGAGAGGGGAACAATGAGCAGTTCTTC
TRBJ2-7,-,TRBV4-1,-,CASSQGKEQYF,TGCGCCAGCAGCCAGGGAAAGGAGCAGTACTTC
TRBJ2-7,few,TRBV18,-,CASSPANRRSYEQYF,TGTGCCAGCTCACCGGCCAACAGGCGGTCCTACGAGCAGTACTTC
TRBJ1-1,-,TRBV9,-,CASSGTVNTEAFF,TGTGCCAGCAGCGGAACAGTGAACACTGAAGCTTTCTTT
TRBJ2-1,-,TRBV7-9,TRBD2,CASRLIGGDLGNEQFF,TGTGCCAGCAGGTTAATCGGGGGGGATCTTGGGAATGAGCAGTTCTTC
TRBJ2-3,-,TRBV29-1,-,CSVETLAKDTQYF,TGCAGCGTTGAAACACTAGCTAAAGATACGCAGTATTTT
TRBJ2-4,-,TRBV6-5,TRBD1,CASSYATGASKNIQYF,TGTGCCAGCAGTTACGCTACAGGGGCGTCCAAAAACATTCAGTACTTC
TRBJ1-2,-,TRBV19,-,CASSISAADYGYTF,TGTGCCAGTAGTATATCGGCAGCAGACTATGGCTACACCTTC
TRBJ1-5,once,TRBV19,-,CASSTSRTDPIGQPQHF,TGTGCCAGTAGTACCTCCCGGACAGACCCAATCGGGCAGCCCCAGCATTTT
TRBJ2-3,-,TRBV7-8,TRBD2,CASRRSGTGTDTQYF,TGTGCCAGCAGGCGCAGCGGGACTGGCACAGATACGCAGTATTTT
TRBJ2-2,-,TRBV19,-,CASSLFNGELFF,TGTGCCAGTAGTCTCTTCAACGGGGAGCTGTTTTTT
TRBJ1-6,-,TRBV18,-,CASSSRDPSPLHF,TGTGCCAGCTCATCCCGGGACCCGTCTCCCCTCCACTTT
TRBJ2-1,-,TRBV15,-,CATSRDLFNEQFF,TGTGCCACCAGCAGAGATCTCTTCAATGAGCAGTTCTTC
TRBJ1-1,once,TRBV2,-,CASSPYTLNTEAFF,TGTGCCAGCAGTCCCTATACCTTGAACACTGAAGCTTTCTTT
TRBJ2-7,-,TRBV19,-,CATATGPSYYEQYF,TGTGCCACCGCCACCGGGCCCTCTTACTACGAGCAGTACTTC
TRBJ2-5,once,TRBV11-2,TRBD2,CASSLLAGGKETQYF,TGTGCCAGCAGCTTACTAGCGGGGGGGAAGGAGACCCAGTACTTC
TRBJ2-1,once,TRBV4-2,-,CASSQGTIYNEQFF,TGTGCCAGCAGCCAAGGGACAATTTACAATGAGCAGTTCTTC
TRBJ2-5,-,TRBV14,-,CASSKYSGTLGETQYF,TGTGCCAGCAGCAAGTACTCCGGGACACTGGGAGAGACCCAGTACTTC
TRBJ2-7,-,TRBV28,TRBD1,CASSPWDRGLYEQYF,TGTGCCAGCAGCCCCTGGGACAGGGGGCTTTACGAGCAGTACTTC
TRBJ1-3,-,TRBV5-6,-,CASSLGGKEAGNTIYF,TGTGCCAGCAGCTTAGGGGGGAAGGAGGCTGGAAACACCATATATTTT
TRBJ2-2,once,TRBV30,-,CAWTFVMTGELFF,TGTGCCTGGACTTTCGTGATGACCGGGGAGCTGTTTTTT
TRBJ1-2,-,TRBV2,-,CAREGDHGYTF,TGTGCCAGGGAAGGGGACCATGGCTACACCTTC
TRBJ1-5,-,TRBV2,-,CASSDTLDRRTFSNQPQHF,TGTGCCAGCAGTGACACCCTCGACCGGAGGACTTTTAGCAATCAGCCCCAGCATTTT
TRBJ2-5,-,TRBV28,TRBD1,CASSLRTGVETQYF,TGTGCCAGCAGTTTGAGGACAGGGGTGGAGACCCAGTACTTC
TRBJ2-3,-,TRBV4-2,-,CASSPAGGGLPADTQYF,TGTGCCAGCAGCCCAGCGGGCGGCGGGCTCCCGGCCGATACGCAGTATTTT
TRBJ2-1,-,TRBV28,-,CASSFREQFF,TGTGCCAGCAGTTTTCGGGAGCAGTTCTTC
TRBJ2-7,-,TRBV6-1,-,CASSEGGLSSYEQYF,TGTGCCAGCAGTGAAGGGGGATTAAGTTCCTACGAGCAGTACTTC